The 11 T cell receptor beta chains below all came from one sample that was sequenced in a study of blood T cell repertoires in COVID-19. TCRdb's table, derived via immunoSEQ multiplex PCR, lists solely in-frame clones and lacks some. Here the sample spans about 100,000 clones, around four fifths being singletons. The source material was peripheral blood. These receptors all come from a man aged 70 or older with active or convalescent COVID-19.

The CDR3 sequence: CATSDYSCGIHWDSHGQYF. The CDR3 DNA reads as TGTGCCACCAGTGATTACAGTTGCGGGATTCATTGGGATAGTCATGGGCAGTACTTC. The J gene is TRBJ2-7, the V gene TRBV24-1, with a weak D call TRBD2 (6 bases). This CDR3 contains 19 residues. CDR1 is KGHDR and CDR2 is SFDVKD in the germline V gene. Trimming pared 2 bases from V and 9 bases from J, leaving 31 bases between.

V is TRBV7-3 and J is TRBJ2-1; 11 bases agree with TRBD2. This CDR3 region has 19 residues. V dropped 0 bases and J dropped 7; count of bases not matched to a gene: 14. In germline, CDR1 is SGHTA, CDR2 FQGTGA. CDR3 residues: CASSLTLKASGGPQNEQFF. CDR3 DNA sequence: TGTGCCAGCAGCTTAACGCTAAAGGCTAGCGGGGGGCCTCAGAATGAGCAGTTCTTC.

CDR3 residues: CASSQREFGNTIYF. The CDR3 region has the DNA TGTGCCAGCAGCCAGAGGGAGTTTGGAAACACCATATATTTT. This chain uses TRBV14 with TRBJ1-3; D remains ambiguous. Germline V gene sequence: CDR1 SGHDN, CDR2 FVKESK. Trimming removed 3 bases from V and 3 bases from J, with 9 bases in between. The CDR3 extends over 14 amino acids.

V is TRBV7-6 and J is TRBJ2-3; D is possibly TRBD1 (6 bases). V was shortened by 0 bases and J by 4 bases, with 17 bases between the two germline ends. The CDR3 totals 17 residues. Germline V gives CDR1 SGHVS, CDR2 FNYEAQ. The DNA of the CDR3 is TGTGCCAGCAGCTTAGCCGGAACGGGACAACTCTCAGATACGCAGTATTTT. Amino acids: CASSLAGTGQLSDTQYF.

The chain is built from TRBV7-8 and TRBJ1-1, with 8 positions matching TRBD1. Germline CDR1 reads SGHVS; CDR2 reads FQNEAQ. The trim removed 1 base at V and 1 base at J, leaving 2 bases unmatched. This CDR3 spans 15 amino acids. DNA for the CDR3: TGTGCCAGCAGCTTAGAACAGGGGGGGAACACTGAAGCTTTCTTT. Amino acids: CASSLEQGGNTEAFF.

The chain employs TRBV18 and TRBJ2-7; maybe TRBD2 (6 bases). V lost 3 bases, J lost 0 bases, and 12 bases lay in between. The length of the CDR3 is 15 residues. The germline CDR1 and CDR2 sequences are KGHSH and LQKENI. The CDR3 bases are TGTGCCAGCTCACCCACTGCGGGGTCCTCCTACGAGCAGTACTTC. Its protein is CASSPTAGSSYEQYF.

V gene TRBV3-1 (or the pseudogene TRBV3-2) combines with J gene TRBJ2-5, with 9 bases matching TRBD1. After removal of 6 bases from V and 13 bases from J, the junction contained 15 bases not matched to a gene. The germline V gene encodes CDR1 LGHDT and CDR2 YNNKEL (reference sequence). This CDR3 comprises 14 residues. The DNA of the CDR3 is TGTGCCAGCAGTCAGGGGACAGGGTACCCTATATCGTACTTC. It codes for CASSQGTGYPISYF.

V gene TRBV5-1 combines with J gene TRBJ1-1; possible D gene TRBD1, 5 bases. Germline V CDR1 and CDR2: SGHRS, YFSETQ. The CDR3 sequence is 14 residues long. Trimming stripped 3 bases from V and 2 bases from J, with 11 bases between. The DNA for the CDR3 is TGCGCCAGCAGCTCGGGACTGCAAAACACTGAAGCTTTCTTT. This encodes CASSSGLQNTEAFF.

J is TRBJ1-1 and V is TRBV7-2; D may be TRBD1 (5 bases). Germline V gene data show CDR1 as SGHTA and CDR2 as FQGNSA. Trimming pared 5 bases from V and 3 bases from J, leaving 13 bases between. The CDR3 is 14 amino acids. Here the CDR3 DNA reads TGTGCCAGCAGCGCCGGCGGGGCCGACACTGAAGCTTTCTTT. This gives the protein CASSAGGADTEAFF.

The chain recombines TRBV4-1 with TRBJ2-2; D is perhaps TRBD2 (6 bases). This CDR3 comprises 14 residues. Germline assignment: CDR1 MGHRA and CDR2 YSYEKL. With 3 bases removed from V and 3 bases from J, the gap between germline ends came to 8 bases. Here the CDR3 reads CASSQEGYTGELFF. CDR3 coding DNA: TGCGCCAGCAGCCAGGAGGGGTACACCGGGGAGCTGTTTTTT.

The chain couples TRBV5-5 to TRBJ2-2; 16 bases map to TRBD2. There are 18 residues in the CDR3. CDR1 is SGHKS and CDR2 is YYEKEE in the germline V gene (reference sequence). With 4 bases clipped from V and 4 bases from J, the junction kept 7 bases outside the gene matches. CDR3 sequence reads: CASSAGLAGGPRTGELFF. CDR3 nucleotides: TGTGCCAGCAGCGCGGGACTAGCGGGAGGGCCGCGCACCGGGGAGCTGTTTTTT.